This entry describes one TCR beta chain. The antigen remains unidentified. Autoimmune disease history or systemic immunosuppression barred patients. The CDR3 has 15 amino acids. Per the germline V gene, CDR1 is LNHDA and CDR2 is SQIVND (reference sequence). The V end lost 3 bases, the J end lost 1 base, and 12 bases lay between the germline ends. Clones were read by immunoSEQ multiplex PCR, and TCRdb kept only the in-frame ones, dropping some. This sample has approximately 100,000 clones; about nine tenths occur once, and the top ten carry around 0.31%. The data derive from a study of OX40 agonist ivuxolimab in advanced cancers. The wider study: The patients received ivuxolimab by intravenous route every 2 weeks at 0.01 to 10 mg/kg. Previous treatment with anti-PD-1, anti-PD-L1 or anti-CTLA-4 therapy was allowed; more than 35% had received some. Findings of the study overall: Mean expanded clone counts were higher in CD8+ than CD4+ T cells.

The source was CD4+ or CD8+ T cells sorted from blood, collected in a trial of the OX40 agonist ivuxolimab. The chain combines TRBV19 with TRBJ1-2; maybe TRBD1 (6 bases). The TCR was taken from an adult with an advanced solid tumor such as melanoma, head and neck, liver or kidney cancer. The CDR3 region has the DNA TGTGCCAGTAGTATGGATGGGGGCTATAACTATGGCTACACCTTC. The encoded protein is CASSMDGGYNYGYTF.